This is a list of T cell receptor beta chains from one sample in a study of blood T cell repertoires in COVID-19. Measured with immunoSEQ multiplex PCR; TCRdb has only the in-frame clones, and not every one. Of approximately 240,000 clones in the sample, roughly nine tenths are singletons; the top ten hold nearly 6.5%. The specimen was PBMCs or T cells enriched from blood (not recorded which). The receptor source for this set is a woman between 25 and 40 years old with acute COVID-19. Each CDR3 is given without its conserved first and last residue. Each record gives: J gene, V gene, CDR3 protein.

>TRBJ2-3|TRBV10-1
ASSNPPGLAGDSDTQY
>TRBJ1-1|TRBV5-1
ASSMTGGGSNTEAF
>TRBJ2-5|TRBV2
ASSVGDRTQETQY
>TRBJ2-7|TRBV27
ASKVGQGAYEQY
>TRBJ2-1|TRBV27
ASNSGRVNEQF
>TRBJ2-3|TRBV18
ASSPDRGTDTQY
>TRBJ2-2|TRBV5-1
ASSWTANTGELF
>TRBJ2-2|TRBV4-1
ASSYRTGGRNTGELF
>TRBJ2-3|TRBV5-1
ASSFGHRASTDTQY
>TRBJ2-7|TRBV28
ASSTGSSEQY
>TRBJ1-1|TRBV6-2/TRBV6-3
ASSPGFRGVNTEAF
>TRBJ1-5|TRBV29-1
SVSEGASQPQH
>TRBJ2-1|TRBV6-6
ASCQRGPLDRIFYNEQF
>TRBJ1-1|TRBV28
ASSLITGFLAF
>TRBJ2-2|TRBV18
ASSPRDRAPGELF
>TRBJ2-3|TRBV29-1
SVNPKESTDTQY
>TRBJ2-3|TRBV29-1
SVPGRGGTDTQY
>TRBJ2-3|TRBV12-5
ASGGRASGIVDTQY
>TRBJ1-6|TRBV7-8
ASSLPTGLHNSPLH